This passage covers 24 T cell receptor beta chains from one sample sequenced in a study of shared clonotypes between healthy human individuals. Only in-frame clones appear in the TCRdb table, and some are missing; sequencing was by immunoSEQ multiplex PCR. Found here are millions of clones, approximately 90% of them singletons; the top ten hold over 0.12%. The sequenced material came from naive CD4+ T cells sorted from blood. Subset of the sample: CD45RA+ positively selected. These receptors came from a man between 18 and 35 years old in good health.

The chain is built from TRBV27 and TRBJ2-5; 7 positions agree with TRBD1. CDR3 length: 19 residues. The V segment lost 5 bases and the J segment 4 bases; nucleotides outside the gene matches: 22. Germline V gene data show CDR1 as MNHEY and CDR2 as SMNVEV (reference sequence). The CDR3 DNA follows: TGTGCCAGCAGTGGTCTACTTGGGGACAGAAGGTTACCTCCAGAGACCCAGTACTTC. Translating it yields CASSGLLGDRRLPPETQYF.

The chain recombines TRBV9 with TRBJ2-3, with D possibly TRBD2 on 7 matching bases. The CDR3 length is 15 residues. The V end was cut by 6 bases, the J end by 5 bases, with 19 bases between. Germline CDR1 reads SGDLS; CDR2 reads YYNGEE. CDR3 sequence: CASTSAGAVIDTQYF. The CDR3 region has the DNA TGTGCCAGCACCTCCGCGGGGGCAGTGATAGATACGCAGTATTTT.

The rearrangement uses TRBV2 and TRBJ2-5, with TRBD2 as a possible D gene (6 bases). Deletions cut 3 bases from V and 3 bases from J, with 8 bases between. The V gene's germline CDR1 is SNHLY and CDR2 FYNNEI. This CDR3 spans 13 amino acids. The CDR3 bases are TGTGCCAGCAGTGATTGGGGGGAAGAGACCCAGTACTTC. Its translation is CASSDWGEETQYF.

This clone was seen a single time. The CDR3 sequence is CASSPFVQGTEAFF. DNA for the CDR3: TGCGCCAGCAGTCCCTTTGTTCAGGGCACTGAAGCTTTCTTT. The chain links TRBV10-1 to TRBJ1-1, with D perhaps TRBD1 (5 bases). With 5 bases removed from V and 4 bases from J, the gap between germline ends came to 14 bases. Germline CDR1 is WNHNN and CDR2 is SYGVQD (reference sequence). The CDR3 runs 14 residues.

This rearrangement joins TRBV5-4 to TRBJ2-3; 12 positions agree with TRBD2. Trimming removed 4 bases from V and 1 base from J; junction bases left unmatched: 4. The CDR3 contains 16 residues. Germline V lookup: CDR1 SGHNT, CDR2 YYREEE (reference sequence). CDR3 DNA sequence: TGTGCCAGCAGCCCTAGCGGGGGGGCAGGCACAGATACGCAGTATTTT. Its translation is CASSPSGGAGTDTQYF.

This CDR3 is CASSLAGFGEQFF. The DNA for the CDR3 is TGCGCCAGCAGTTTGGCGGGGTTCGGTGAGCAGTTCTTC. The chain employs TRBV10-1 and TRBJ2-1; D perhaps matches TRBD2 (6 bases). V was cut by 5 bases and J by 9 bases, with 14 bases left in between. The germline V gene has CDR1 WNHNN and CDR2 SYGVQD (reference sequence). The CDR3 has 13 residues.

The CDR3 DNA sequence: TGTGCCAGCAGCTTAGGCGTGCTTACTAGCGGGAGCGGGGAGACCCAGTACTTC. Protein: CASSLGVLTSGSGETQYF. The chain uses TRBV7-6 and TRBJ2-5; 11 bases agree with TRBD2. With 1 base clipped from V and 5 bases from J, the junction kept 12 bases outside the gene matches. Germline V CDR1 and CDR2: SGHVS, FNYEAQ. CDR3 length: 18 residues.

This CDR3 is CASSEDNVTPLHF. Here the CDR3 DNA reads TGTGCCAGCAGTGAAGATAACGTTACACCCCTCCACTTT. The V call is TRBV2, the J call TRBJ1-6; D gene uncertain. Germline V CDR1 and CDR2: SNHLY, FYNNEI. Trimming removed 1 base at V and 11 bases at J, with 9 bases between. This CDR3 is 13 amino acids long.

V gene TRBV10-1 combines with J gene TRBJ1-2, with D unclear. CDR3 size: 13 residues. Germline CDR1 reads WNHNN; CDR2 reads SYGVQD (reference sequence). The V end lost 2 bases, the J end lost 5 bases, and 9 bases lay between the germline ends. In DNA form, the CDR3 reads TGCGCCAGCAGTGAGGACCCGAAATATGGCTACACCTTC. It yields the protein CASSEDPKYGYTF.

The CDR3 DNA sequence: TGCAGCGTGGTTTATTCCGTAGGACAACCTATGGCCGAGCAGTACTTC. The encoded protein is CSVVYSVGQPMAEQYF. This chain connects TRBV29-1 to TRBJ2-7; maybe TRBD1 (5 bases). Germline assignment: CDR1 SQVTM and CDR2 ANQGSEA. Between the trimmed V and J ends, which lost 6 bases and 6 bases, there was a span of 27 bases. The CDR3 consists of 16 residues.

The chain combines TRBV11-2 with TRBJ2-7; TRBD2 agrees at 8 bases. With V trimmed by 4 bases and J by 0 bases, 5 bases remained unmatched. This CDR3 has 15 amino acids. Germline V CDR1 and CDR2: SGHAT, FQNNGV. CDR3 loop: CASSSSGWSSYEQYF. The CDR3 DNA reads as TGTGCCAGCAGCTCTAGCGGGTGGAGCTCCTACGAGCAGTACTTC.

This clone was seen a few times. The identical CDR3 is also encoded by other nucleotide sequences in the sample. The chain is built from TRBV5-1 and TRBJ1-4, with D maybe TRBD1 (6 bases). V shed 5 bases and J shed 4 bases, with 9 bases lying between them. In germline, CDR1 is SGHRS, CDR2 YFSETQ. The CDR3 runs to 13 residues. DNA for the CDR3: TGCGCCAGCAGTCCAGGGGTTAATGAAAAACTGTTTTTT. Translated: CASSPGVNEKLFF.

V usage is TRBV9 and J usage is TRBJ2-1; D is undetermined. V lost 0 bases and J 6 bases, leaving 4 bases between the germline ends. CDR1 is SGDLS and CDR2 is YYNGEE in the germline V gene. This CDR3 is 12 amino acids long. The CDR3 coding sequence is TGTGCCAGCAGCGTAGTTTTCAATGAGCAGTTCTTC. It yields the protein CASSVVFNEQFF.

The chain combines TRBV7-6 with TRBJ2-7; D gene ambiguous. The CDR3 length is 12 residues. Germline CDR1 SGHVS, CDR2 FNYEAQ. The V end lost 3 bases, the J end lost 4 bases, and 7 bases lay between the germline ends. CDR3 region: CASSFERYEQYF. In DNA, the CDR3 is TGTGCCAGCAGCTTCGAGAGATACGAGCAGTACTTC.

This clone is a singleton in its sample. The chain has TRBV29-1 and TRBJ2-2; D possibly corresponds to TRBD1 (6 bases). Trimming took 4 bases from V and 7 from J, leaving 13 bases between them. The CDR3 has 13 residues. Germline CDR1 is SQVTM and CDR2 is ANQGSEA. For the CDR3, the DNA is TGCAGCGTTGCACCTAACAGGGACGGGGAGCTGTTTTTT. Protein sequence: CSVAPNRDGELFF.

In regard to this clone: Other nucleotide sequences in the sample specify the same CDR3. The genes are TRBV28 and TRBJ2-3; D is unresolved. Germline V CDR1 and CDR2: MDHEN, SYDVKM. The CDR3 has 12 amino acids. Trimming left V 5 bases short and J 2 bases short, with 5 bases between. CDR3 DNA sequence: TGTGCCAGCAGTGCAGTCACAGATACGCAGTATTTT. Its protein product is CASSAVTDTQYF.

The chain uses TRBV6-1 and TRBJ2-6; 7 bases are shared with TRBD2. The germline V gene has CDR1 MNHNS and CDR2 SASEGT. This CDR3 is 17 amino acids long. Trimming removed 4 bases from V and 0 bases from J; junction bases left unmatched: 6. DNA for the CDR3: TGTGCCAGCAGTGGGGACTATTCCCCCTCTGGGGCCAACGTCCTGACTTTC. Encoded protein: CASSGDYSPSGANVLTF.

The chain is built from TRBV19 and TRBJ1-6; no firm D call. Looked up from germline, CDR1 is LNHDA and CDR2 is SQIVND (reference sequence). V shed 1 base and J shed 0 bases, with 7 bases lying between them. The CDR3 loop spans 16 amino acids. As DNA, the CDR3 is TGTGCCAGTAGTATAGCCGCGTACTCCTATAATTCACCCCTCCACTTT. It encodes CASSIAAYSYNSPLHF.

This rearrangement joins TRBV7-2 to TRBJ1-6; the D is unclear. Germline V gene lookup returns CDR1 SGHTA and CDR2 FQGNSA. This CDR3 comprises 13 residues. Between the trimmed V and J ends, which lost 7 bases and 7 bases, there was a span of 11 bases. CDR3 DNA sequence: TGTGCCAGCAACCCTAGGGCAAATTCACCCCTCCACTTT. It is translated as CASNPRANSPLHF. Filled out from reference TRBV7-2 and TRBJ1-6, the complete variable domain reads GAGVSQSPSNKVTEKGKDVELRCDPISGHTALYWYRQSLGQGLEFLIYFQGNSAPDKSGLPSDRFSAERTGGSVSTLTIQRTQQEDSAVYLCASNPRANSPLHFGNGTRLTVT.

The chain combines TRBV5-4 with TRBJ2-7; D is possibly TRBD2 (6 bases). CDR3 length: 14 amino acids. Trimming took off 4 bases at V and 4 bases at J, with 15 bases between the two ends. In germline, CDR1 is SGHNT, CDR2 YYREEE (reference sequence). The CDR3 reads CASSTGSRPYEQYF. In nucleotides, the CDR3 is TGTGCCAGCAGCACCGGGAGCCGGCCATACGAGCAGTACTTC.

J is TRBJ2-5 and V is TRBV5-8, with 7 positions matching TRBD1. The CDR3 covers 14 residues. V shed 5 bases, J shed 1 base, and the junction held 5 bases outside the gene matches. Germline values: CDR1 SGHTS, CDR2 YDEGEE. The CDR3 loop reads CASRDGTAQETQYF. CDR3 in DNA: TGTGCCAGCAGGGATGGGACAGCCCAAGAGACCCAGTACTTC.

The chain combines TRBV7-8 with TRBJ1-5; 8 nucleotides agree with TRBD1. Trimming at V came to 5 bases and at J to 4 bases, leaving 16 bases not matched to a gene. In germline, CDR1 is SGHVS, CDR2 FQNEAQ. The CDR3 has 18 residues. The CDR3 nucleotides read TGTGCCAGCAGCCTCGAACGGACAGGGCTTACCTCGAATCAGCCCCAGCATTTT. Residues: CASSLERTGLTSNQPQHF.

Points on this clone: Other nucleotide sequences in the sample specify the same CDR3. V gene TRBV5-1 combines with J gene TRBJ2-5; the D call may be TRBD1 or TRBD2 (5 bases each). V dropped 5 bases and J dropped 1 base, with 9 bases sitting between them. Per germline, CDR1 SGHRS and CDR2 YFSETQ. CDR3 length: 13 amino acids. Here the CDR3 reads CASSSGTQETQYF. The CDR3 DNA reads as TGCGCCAGCAGTTCAGGGACCCAAGAGACCCAGTACTTC.

V gene TRBV2 combines with J gene TRBJ1-2; D is unresolved. Between the trimmed V and J ends, which lost 2 bases and 8 bases, there was a span of 12 bases. There are 13 residues in the CDR3. CDR1 and CDR2 from the germline V gene are SNHLY and FYNNEI. In DNA form, the CDR3 reads TGTGCCAGCAGTGAAAAGGCGGGAGGGGGCTACACCTTC. This sequence encodes CASSEKAGGGYTF.